The entry below gives a single TCR beta chain sequence along with its context. The data were obtained in a study of blood T cell repertoires in COVID-19. Study as a whole: From the United States, Italy and Spain came samples of acute and convalescent COVID-19. The analysed material was cDNA or gDNA that came from T cells, B-cell-depleted T cells, or PBMCs.

The authors' processing: Reference gene primer amplification gave nucleated cell count estimates. Only in-frame clones appear in the TCRdb table, and some are missing; sequencing was by immunoSEQ multiplex PCR. V and J calls and clone size come straight from that table; D and trimming were deduced from the DNA. The data contain approximately 74,000 clones, approximately 90% of them singletons. V lost 5 bases and J lost 1; bases outside the gene matches: 12. CDR1 is SEHNR, CDR2 FQNEAQ, per germline (reference sequence). The CDR3 consists of 17 residues. The sequence derives from a woman between 55 and 75 years old with active COVID-19. Material: peripheral blood. The chain combines TRBV7-9 with TRBJ2-3, with 7 bases fitting TRBD2. The CDR3 protein is CASSPSASGQRTDTQYF. The CDR3 DNA follows: TGTGCCAGCAGCCCTAGCGCTAGCGGCCAGCGCACAGATACGCAGTATTTT.